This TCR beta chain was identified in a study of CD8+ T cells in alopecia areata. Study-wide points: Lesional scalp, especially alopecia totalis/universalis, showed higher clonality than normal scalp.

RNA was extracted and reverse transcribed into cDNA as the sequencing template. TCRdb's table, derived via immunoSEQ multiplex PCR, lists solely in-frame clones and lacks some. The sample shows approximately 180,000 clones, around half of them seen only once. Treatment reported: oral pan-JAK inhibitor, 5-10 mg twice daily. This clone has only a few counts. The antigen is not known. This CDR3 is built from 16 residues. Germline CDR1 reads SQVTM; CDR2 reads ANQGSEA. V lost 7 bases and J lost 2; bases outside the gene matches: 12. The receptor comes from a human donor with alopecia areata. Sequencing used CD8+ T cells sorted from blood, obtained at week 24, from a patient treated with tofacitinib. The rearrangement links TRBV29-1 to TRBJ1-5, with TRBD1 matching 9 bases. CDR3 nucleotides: TGCAGCGCCCTAACGAACGGGGACAGGGGCAATCAGCCCCAGCATTTT. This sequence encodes CSALTNGDRGNQPQHF.